These 11 T cell receptor beta chains were sequenced from one sample in a study of blood T cells in healthy people across ages. Using a J-beta primer mix together with a sample-barcoded 5' primer, a second PCR was run for roughly 7 to 11 cycles. MiXCR, applied by TCRdb to the 5' RACE reads, yields one record per CDR3 protein. The sample consists of about 1.6 million distinct CDR3 sequences, around 35% of them appearing once. The specimen was blood. The source of these receptors is a woman younger than 45 in good health.

The CDR3 DNA sequence: TGTGCCAGCAGTATCACAGGGGGCGGCTCCAAGGACTATGGCTACACCTTC. Translated: CASSITGGGSKDYGYTF. V is TRBV6-1 and J is TRBJ1-2, with TRBD1 matching over 9 bases. Per germline, CDR1 MNHNS and CDR2 SASEGT. V shed 5 bases, J shed 3 bases, and the junction held 13 bases outside the gene matches. CDR3 length equals 17 residues.

As for this clonotype: One end of the junction varies from germline; a read error may be responsible. This chain links TRBV24-1 with TRBJ1-1; 8 nucleotides agree with TRBD1. Per germline, CDR1 KGHDR and CDR2 SFDVKD. This CDR3 contains 15 residues. CDR3 in amino acids: CATSGAGGIGTEVFF. The CDR3 nucleotides read TGTGCCACCAGTGGGGCAGGGGGCATAGGCACTGAAGTTTTCTTT.

This chain uses TRBV27 with TRBJ2-5; D may correspond to TRBD1 or TRBD2 (5 bases each). V was pared by 10 bases and J by 2 bases, with 14 bases between. This CDR3 contains 13 residues. In germline, CDR1 is MNHEY, CDR2 SMNVEV (reference sequence). The CDR3 DNA follows: TGTGCCACAAGGACTGGGGGACAAGAGACCCAGTACTTC. Its protein product is CATRTGGQETQYF.

This clonotype was picked up a small number of times. The chain couples TRBV27 to TRBJ2-5, with D tentatively TRBD2 (6 bases). Trimming took 5 bases from V and 2 from J, leaving 15 bases between them. The CDR3 is 15 residues long. Germline V gives CDR1 MNHEY, CDR2 SMNVEV (reference sequence). The CDR3 nucleotides are TGTGCCAGCAGTCGTTTCGGGGCGGGACAAGAGACCCAGTACTTC. Its protein product is CASSRFGAGQETQYF.

The chain employs TRBV29-1 and TRBJ1-2, with D unclear. V lost 6 bases, J lost 0 bases, and 14 bases lay in between. Looked up from germline, CDR1 is SQVTM and CDR2 is ANQGSEA. CDR3 length: 14 residues. The CDR3 bases are TGCAGCGTCGTTCAATCAGACCCTAACTATGGCTACACCTTC. Translation gives CSVVQSDPNYGYTF.

DNA for the CDR3: TGCAGTGCTAGGGATGACACCATACGGGGGAAGACCCAGTACTTC. Its protein is CSARDDTIRGKTQYF. The chain uses TRBV20-1 and TRBJ2-5; D perhaps matches TRBD2 (6 bases). The V end was cut by 3 bases, the J end by 6 bases, with 20 bases between. Germline CDR1 reads DFQATT; CDR2 reads SNEGSKA (reference sequence). There are 15 residues in the CDR3.

CDR3 sequence reads: CASSRGLAGGGILETQYF. CDR3 coding DNA: TGTGCCAGCAGCCGGGGACTAGCGGGAGGGGGTATTCTAGAGACCCAGTACTTC. V and J are TRBV3-1 and TRBJ2-5, with 16 bases matching TRBD2. The V and J ends lost 4 bases and 4 bases, in that order; junction bases with no gene match: 9. Per germline, CDR1 LGHDT and CDR2 YNNKEL (reference sequence). The length of the CDR3 is 18 residues.

This clonotype was seen more than once but under ten times. J is TRBJ2-3 and V is TRBV27; D is undetermined. The CDR3 spans 15 residues. V lost 2 bases and J lost 6, with 15 bases in between. CDR1 MNHEY and CDR2 SMNVEV come from the germline V gene (reference sequence). CDR3 residues: CASSLKPSLPDTQYF. In nucleotides, the CDR3 is TGTGCCAGCAGTTTAAAACCCTCCTTGCCCGATACGCAGTATTTT.

The chain uses TRBV7-9 and TRBJ1-2, with D hard to call. Germline CDR1 reads SEHNR; CDR2 reads FQNEAQ (reference sequence). The CDR3 contains 15 residues. Trimming stripped 1 base from V and 6 bases from J, with 15 bases between. The CDR3 nucleotides are TGTGCCAGCAGCTTAGGACGGTTGGCAGACGATGGCTACACCTTC. Amino acids: CASSLGRLADDGYTF.

This clonotype was observed a handful of times. V usage is TRBV20-1 and J usage is TRBJ2-2; no reliable D call. Germline CDR1 reads DFQATT; CDR2 reads SNEGSKA (reference sequence). This CDR3 has 14 residues. V lost 3 bases and J 4 bases, leaving 12 bases between the germline ends. The CDR3 here is CSARRRESTGELFF. CDR3 nucleotides: TGCAGTGCTAGGCGGCGTGAGAGCACCGGGGAGCTGTTTTTT.

This clonotype was recorded at least ten times. V and J are TRBV20-1 and TRBJ2-5; perhaps TRBD2 as D (7 bases). Germline assignment: CDR1 DFQATT and CDR2 SNEGSKA (reference sequence). V lost 1 base and J lost 0, with 9 bases in between. This CDR3 is 14 amino acids long. The CDR3 here is CSARGEGDQETQYF. DNA of the CDR3: TGCAGTGCTAGAGGGGAGGGGGACCAAGAGACCCAGTACTTC.